The clone carrying this TCR beta chain showed up just once. These data come from a study of blood T cell repertoires in COVID-19. The overall study: The United States, Italy and Spain provided the acute and convalescent COVID-19 samples. PBMCs, B-cell-depleted T cells, or T cells provided the cDNA or gDNA that made up the material.

As originally analysed: Amplified reference gene primers provided the basis for estimating nucleated cell counts. Profiled with immunoSEQ multiplex PCR; TCRdb holds only in-frame clones, not every one. Clonal size and the V and J genes are those of that table, whereas D and trimming came from the DNA. The table shows about 45,000 clones, with 85% to 90% occurring only once. With 0 bases clipped from V and 1 base from J, the junction kept 5 bases outside the gene matches. Germline values: CDR1 SGDLS, CDR2 YYNGEE. The CDR3 spans 17 residues. The chain employs TRBV9 and TRBJ2-2; 8 bases are shared with TRBD2. This TCR was sampled from a human donor in a cohort sampled during active COVID-19. Source material: peripheral blood. The CDR3 nucleotides read TGTGCCAGCAGCGTAGAGAGACTAGCGCTGAACACCGGGGAGCTGTTTTTT. It specifies CASSVERLALNTGELFF.